This T cell receptor (beta chain) originates from a study of identical twins. General study results and limits: Within cord blood, abundant beta clonotypes carried fewer insertions, but memory repertoires showed no such trend.

Unique molecular identifiers were present on cDNA, and template switching added a universal primer site. TCRdb reprocessed the 5' RACE reads via MiXCR and lists one record per CDR3 protein. The data show fewer than 650,000 distinct CDR3 sequences, 7% to 7.5% seen once. Between the trimmed V and J ends, which lost 3 bases and 0 bases, there was a span of 21 bases. The CDR3 is 18 amino acids. CDR1 is SQVTM and CDR2 is ANQGSEA in the germline V gene. This clonotype was seen a handful of times. Antigen specificity is unknown. The data were also submitted as part of a second study, on yellow fever vaccine responses in identical twins. That study adds: Twins reportedly appeared to share part of their vaccine T cell response while keeping part individual.

The source is a woman between 18 and 29 years old in good health. The rearrangement joins TRBV29-1 to TRBJ2-1; perhaps TRBD2 as D (6 bases). Sequenced sample: PBMCs. As DNA, the CDR3 is TGCAGCGTTGAGGTGGTATTACTAGTCGGGAGCTCCTACAATGAGCAGTTCTTC. Translating it yields CSVEVVLLVGSSYNEQFF.